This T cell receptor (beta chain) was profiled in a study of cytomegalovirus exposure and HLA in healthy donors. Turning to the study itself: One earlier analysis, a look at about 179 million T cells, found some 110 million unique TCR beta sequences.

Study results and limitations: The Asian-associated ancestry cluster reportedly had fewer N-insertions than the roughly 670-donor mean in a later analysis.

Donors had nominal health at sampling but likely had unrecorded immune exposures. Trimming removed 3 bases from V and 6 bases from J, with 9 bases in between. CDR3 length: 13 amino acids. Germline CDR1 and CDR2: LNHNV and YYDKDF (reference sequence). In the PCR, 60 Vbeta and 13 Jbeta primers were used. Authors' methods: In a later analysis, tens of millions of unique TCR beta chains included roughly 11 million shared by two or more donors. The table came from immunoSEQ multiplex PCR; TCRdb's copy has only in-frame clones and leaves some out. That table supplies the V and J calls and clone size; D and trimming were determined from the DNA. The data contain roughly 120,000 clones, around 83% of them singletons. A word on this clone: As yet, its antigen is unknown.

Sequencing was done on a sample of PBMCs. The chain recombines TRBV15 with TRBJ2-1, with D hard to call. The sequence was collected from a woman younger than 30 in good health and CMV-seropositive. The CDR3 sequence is CATSSMLSNEQFF. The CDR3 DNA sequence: TGTGCCACCAGCAGTATGTTATCCAATGAGCAGTTCTTC.